The 4 T cell receptor beta chains listed next were all sequenced from one sample in a study of T cell repertoires in cytomegalovirus infection. Antigens for these TCRs are unknown. Each CDR3 protein is one row after TCRdb ran MiXCR on the reads. This table has around 750,000 distinct CDR3 sequences, 30% to 35% appearing once. Sequencing used cultured CD8+ T cells from PBMCs, obtained from culture after CMV antigen stimulation. These receptors were collected from a human donor in good health (CMV status not recorded). Some clones in this sample may be carry-over from other donors' samples.

This clonotype was detected once. The chain couples TRBV5-1 to TRBJ2-2; possibly TRBD1 for D (5 bases). The germline CDR1 and CDR2 sequences are SGHRS and YFSETQ. The CDR3 length is 15 residues. Between the trimmed V and J ends, which lost 4 bases and 4 bases, there was a span of 14 bases. The DNA for the CDR3 is TGCGCCAGCAGCCTAGACGAAGGGGCCACCGGGGAGCTGTTTTTT. Translating it yields CASSLDEGATGELFF. Using reference TRBV5-1 and TRBJ2-2 for the parts outside the CDR3, the full variable domain is KAGVTQTPRYLIKTRGQQVTLSCSPISGHRSVSWYQQTPGQGLQFLFEYFSETQRNKGNFPGRFSGRQFSNSRSEMNVSTLELGDSALYLCASSLDEGATGELFFGEGSRLTVL.

This clonotype was seen only a few times. This chain links TRBV7-6 with TRBJ2-3; 10 nucleotides agree with TRBD1. Germline CDR1 and CDR2: SGHVS and FNYEAQ. This CDR3 contains 16 residues. The V and J ends lost 2 bases and 4 bases, in that order; junction bases with no gene match: 6. The CDR3 reads CASSLRTGGESDTQYF. The CDR3 nucleotides are TGTGCCAGCAGCTTACGGACAGGGGGGGAGTCAGATACGCAGTATTTT.

The CDR3 sequence: CASRRDRQETQYF. The CDR3 DNA follows: TGTGCCAGCCGCCGGGACAGACAAGAGACCCAGTACTTC. This chain uses TRBV9 with TRBJ2-5; 7 bases fit TRBD1. Germline loops: CDR1 SGDLS, CDR2 YYNGEE. V lost 7 bases and J lost 2; bases outside the gene matches: 5. The CDR3 has 13 amino acids.

The rearrangement uses TRBV19 and TRBJ1-1; D might be TRBD1 (5 bases). Trimming removed 3 bases from V and 1 base from J, with 9 bases in between. The germline gives CDR1 LNHDA, CDR2 SQIVND (reference sequence). The CDR3 sequence is 14 residues long. The DNA for the CDR3 is TGTGCCAGTAGTATGGGAGGGGCGAACACTGAAGCTTTCTTT. Its protein is CASSMGGANTEAFF.